This TCR beta chain comes out of a study of cytomegalovirus exposure and HLA in healthy donors. A multiplex PCR was run with 60 Vbeta primers and 13 Jbeta primers. Clones were sequenced by immunoSEQ multiplex PCR, and TCRdb holds only the in-frame ones, with some missing. The sample includes approximately 89,000 clones, 81% of them seen just once. Note on this clone: The antigen is not known.

This CDR3 is built from 15 residues. V was cut by 2 bases and J by 0 bases, with 10 bases left in between. CDR1 is SGHRS and CDR2 is YFSETQ in the germline V gene. General study findings and limits: A later analysis found that most CMV-associated TCR beta chains appeared HLA-restricted. Across donors, presence/absence analyses took sequencing depth to be roughly uniform.

The sequence derives from a human donor in good health. The J gene is TRBJ2-3, the V gene TRBV5-1; D might be TRBD2 (5 bases). Material: PBMCs. CDR3 sequence (DNA): TGCGCCAGCAGCTTATTAGCGACTAGCACAGATACGCAGTATTTT. Protein: CASSLLATSTDTQYF.